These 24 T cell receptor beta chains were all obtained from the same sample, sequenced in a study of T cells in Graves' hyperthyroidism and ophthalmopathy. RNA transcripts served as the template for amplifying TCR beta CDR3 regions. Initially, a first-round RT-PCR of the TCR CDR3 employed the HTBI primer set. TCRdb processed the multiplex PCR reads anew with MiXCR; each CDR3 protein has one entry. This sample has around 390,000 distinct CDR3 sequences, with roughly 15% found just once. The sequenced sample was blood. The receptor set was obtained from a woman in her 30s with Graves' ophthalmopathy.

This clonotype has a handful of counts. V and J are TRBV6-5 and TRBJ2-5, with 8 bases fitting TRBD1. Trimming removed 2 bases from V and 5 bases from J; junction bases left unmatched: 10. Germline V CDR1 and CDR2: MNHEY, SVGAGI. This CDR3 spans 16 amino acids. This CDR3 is CASSYVIAGGWETQYF. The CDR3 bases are TGTGCCAGCAGTTACGTTATAGCAGGGGGCTGGGAGACCCAGTACTTC.

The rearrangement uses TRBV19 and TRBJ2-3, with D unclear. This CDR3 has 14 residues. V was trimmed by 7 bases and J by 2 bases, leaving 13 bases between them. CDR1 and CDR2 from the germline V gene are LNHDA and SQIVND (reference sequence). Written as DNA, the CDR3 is TGTGCCAGTAAATTCCACAGAAACACAGATACGCAGTATTTT. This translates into CASKFHRNTDTQYF.

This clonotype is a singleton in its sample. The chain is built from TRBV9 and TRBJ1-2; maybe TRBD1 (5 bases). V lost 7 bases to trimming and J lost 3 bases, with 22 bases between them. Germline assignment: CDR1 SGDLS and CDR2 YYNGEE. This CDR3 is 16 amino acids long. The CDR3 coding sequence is TGTGCCAGCTCACAGGTGTTAGGGTCCCCTGACTATGGCTACACCTTC. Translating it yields CASSQVLGSPDYGYTF.

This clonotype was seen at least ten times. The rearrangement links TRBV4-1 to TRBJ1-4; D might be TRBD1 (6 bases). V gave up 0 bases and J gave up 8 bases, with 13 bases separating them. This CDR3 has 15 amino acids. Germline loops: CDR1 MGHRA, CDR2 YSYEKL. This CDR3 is CASSQDRDRREKLFF. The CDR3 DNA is TGCGCCAGCAGCCAAGATCGCGACAGGCGAGAAAAACTGTTTTTT.

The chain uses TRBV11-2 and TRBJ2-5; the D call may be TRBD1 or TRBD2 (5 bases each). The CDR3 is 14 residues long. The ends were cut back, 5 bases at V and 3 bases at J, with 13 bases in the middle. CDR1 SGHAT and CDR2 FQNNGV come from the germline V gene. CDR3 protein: CASSLTGTKETQYF. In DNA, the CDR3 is TGTGCCAGCAGCCTTACCGGGACCAAAGAGACCCAGTACTTC.

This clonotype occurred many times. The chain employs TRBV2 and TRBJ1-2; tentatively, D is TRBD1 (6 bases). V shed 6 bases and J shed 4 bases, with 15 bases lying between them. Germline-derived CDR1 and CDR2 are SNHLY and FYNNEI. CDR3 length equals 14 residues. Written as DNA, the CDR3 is TGTGCCAGCAGCACGGGACAAACCCTCTATGGCTACACCTTC. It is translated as CASSTGQTLYGYTF.

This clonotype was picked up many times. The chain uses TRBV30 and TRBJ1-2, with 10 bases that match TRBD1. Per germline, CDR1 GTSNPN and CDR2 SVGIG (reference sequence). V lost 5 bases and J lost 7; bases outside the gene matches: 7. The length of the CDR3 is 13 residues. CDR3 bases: TGTGCCTGGCCGGGACAGGGGCATGCTGGCTACACCTTC. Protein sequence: CAWPGQGHAGYTF.

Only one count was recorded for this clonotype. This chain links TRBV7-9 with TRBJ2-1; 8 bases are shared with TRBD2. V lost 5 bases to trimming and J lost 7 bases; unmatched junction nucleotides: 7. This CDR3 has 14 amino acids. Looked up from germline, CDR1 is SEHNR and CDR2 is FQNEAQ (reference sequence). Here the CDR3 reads CASSETGGANEQFF. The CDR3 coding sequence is TGTGCCAGCAGCGAGACGGGGGGGGCTAATGAGCAGTTCTTC. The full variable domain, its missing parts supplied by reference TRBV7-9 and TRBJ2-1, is DTGVSQNPRHKITKRGQNVTFRCDPISEHNRLYWYRQTLGQGPEFLTYFQNEAQLEKSRLLSDRFSAERPKGSFSTLEIQRTEQGDSAMYLCASSETGGANEQFFGPGTRLTVL.

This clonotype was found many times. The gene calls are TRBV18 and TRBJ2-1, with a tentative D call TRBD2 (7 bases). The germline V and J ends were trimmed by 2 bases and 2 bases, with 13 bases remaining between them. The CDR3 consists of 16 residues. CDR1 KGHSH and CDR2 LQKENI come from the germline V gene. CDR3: CASSPIGGAPYNEQFF. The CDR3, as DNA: TGTGCCAGCTCACCAATTGGGGGGGCACCCTACAATGAGCAGTTCTTC.

The CDR3 here is CASSAAEETQYF. CDR3 nucleotides: TGTGCCAGCAGTGCCGCAGAGGAGACCCAGTACTTC. The chain recombines TRBV12-3 or TRBV12-4 with TRBJ2-5; D gene ambiguous. Trimming removed 5 bases at V and 5 bases at J, with 9 bases between. The CDR3 is 12 amino acids.

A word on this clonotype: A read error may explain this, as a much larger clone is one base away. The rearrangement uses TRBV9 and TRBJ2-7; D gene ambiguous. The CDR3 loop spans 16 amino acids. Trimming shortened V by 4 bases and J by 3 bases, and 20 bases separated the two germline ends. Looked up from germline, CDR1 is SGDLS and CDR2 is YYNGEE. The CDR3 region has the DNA TGTGCCAGCAGCTCGCTCCCGGACCCCCACCTCTACGAGCAGTACTTC. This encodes CASSSLPDPHLYEQYF. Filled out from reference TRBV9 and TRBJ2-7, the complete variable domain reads DSGVTQTPKHLITATGQRVTLRCSPRSGDLSVYWYQQSLDQGLQFLIQYYNGEERAKGNILERFSAQQFPDLHSELNLSSLELGDSALYFCASSSLPDPHLYEQYFGPGTRLTVT.

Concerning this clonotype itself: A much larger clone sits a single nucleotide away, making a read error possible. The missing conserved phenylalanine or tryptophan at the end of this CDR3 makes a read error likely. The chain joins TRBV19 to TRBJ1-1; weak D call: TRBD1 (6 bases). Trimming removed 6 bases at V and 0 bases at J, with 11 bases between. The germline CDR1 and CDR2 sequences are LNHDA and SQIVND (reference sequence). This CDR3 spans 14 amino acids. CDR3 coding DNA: TGTGCCAGTAGCCGGGACACACTGAACACTGAAGCTTTCCTT. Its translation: CASSRDTLNTEAFL.

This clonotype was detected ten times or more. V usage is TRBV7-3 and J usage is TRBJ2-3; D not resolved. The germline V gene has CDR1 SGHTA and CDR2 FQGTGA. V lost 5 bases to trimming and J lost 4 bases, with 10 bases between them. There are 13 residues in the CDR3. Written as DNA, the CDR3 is TGTGCCAGCAGCCCGTCGACGGCAGATACGCAGTATTTT. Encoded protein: CASSPSTADTQYF.

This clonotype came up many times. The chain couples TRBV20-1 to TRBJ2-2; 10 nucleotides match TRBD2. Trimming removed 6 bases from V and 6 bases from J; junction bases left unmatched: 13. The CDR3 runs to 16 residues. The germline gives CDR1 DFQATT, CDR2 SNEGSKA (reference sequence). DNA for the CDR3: TGCAGTGCGTTCAAAAGCGGGGGGGCCGGGTCCGGGGAGCTGTTTTTT. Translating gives CSAFKSGGAGSGELFF.

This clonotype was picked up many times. CDR3 coding DNA: TGCAGTGCTAGAGATCCCCGGGCAACTAATGAAAAACTGTTTTTT. Its protein product is CSARDPRATNEKLFF. This chain links TRBV20-1 with TRBJ1-4; D gene uncertain. CDR3 length equals 15 residues. CDR1 DFQATT and CDR2 SNEGSKA come from the germline V gene (reference sequence). V gave up 0 bases and J gave up 0 bases, with 8 bases separating them.

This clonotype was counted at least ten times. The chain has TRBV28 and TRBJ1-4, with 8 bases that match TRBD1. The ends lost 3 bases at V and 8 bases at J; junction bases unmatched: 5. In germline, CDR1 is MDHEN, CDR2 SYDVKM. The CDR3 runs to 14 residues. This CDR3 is CASSLTGEWEKLFF. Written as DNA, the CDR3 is TGTGCCAGCAGTTTGACAGGGGAATGGGAAAAACTGTTTTTT.

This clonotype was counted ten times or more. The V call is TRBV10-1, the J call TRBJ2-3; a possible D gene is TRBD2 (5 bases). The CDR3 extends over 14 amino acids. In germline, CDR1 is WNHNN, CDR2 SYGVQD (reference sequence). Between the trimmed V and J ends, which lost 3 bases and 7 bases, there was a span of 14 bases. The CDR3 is CASSESLALYTQYF. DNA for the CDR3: TGCGCCAGCAGTGAATCGCTAGCTTTGTATACGCAGTATTTT.

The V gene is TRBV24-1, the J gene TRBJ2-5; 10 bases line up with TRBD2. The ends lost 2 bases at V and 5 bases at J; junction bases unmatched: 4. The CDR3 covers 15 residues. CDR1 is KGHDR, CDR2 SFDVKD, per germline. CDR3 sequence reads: CATSDWASGGETQYF. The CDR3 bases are TGTGCCACCAGTGATTGGGCTAGCGGGGGTGAGACCCAGTACTTC.

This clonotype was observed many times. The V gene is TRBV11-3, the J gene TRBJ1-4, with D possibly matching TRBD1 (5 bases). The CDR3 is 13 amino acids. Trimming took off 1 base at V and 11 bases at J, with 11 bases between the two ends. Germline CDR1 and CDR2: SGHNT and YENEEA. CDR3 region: CASSLGGLGKLFF. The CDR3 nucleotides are TGTGCCAGCAGCTTAGGGGGACTGGGGAAACTGTTTTTT.

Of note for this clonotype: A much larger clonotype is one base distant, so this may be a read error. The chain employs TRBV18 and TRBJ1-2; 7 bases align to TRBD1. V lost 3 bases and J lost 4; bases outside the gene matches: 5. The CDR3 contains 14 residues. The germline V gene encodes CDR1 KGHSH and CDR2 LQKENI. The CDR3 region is CASSPTGRPYGYTF. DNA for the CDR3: TGTGCCAGCTCACCGACAGGGCGACCCTATGGCTACACCTTC. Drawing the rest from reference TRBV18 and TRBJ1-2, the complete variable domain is NAGVMQNPRHLVRRRGQEARLRCSPMKGHSHVYWYRQLPEEGLKFMVYLQKENIIDESGMPKERFSAEFPKEGPSILRIQQVVRGDSAAYFCASSPTGRPYGYTFGSGTRLTVV.

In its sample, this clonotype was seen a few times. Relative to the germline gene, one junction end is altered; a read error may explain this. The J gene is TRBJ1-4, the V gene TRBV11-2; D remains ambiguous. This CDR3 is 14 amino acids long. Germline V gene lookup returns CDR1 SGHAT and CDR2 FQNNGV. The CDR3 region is CVSSTDTTGGKLFF. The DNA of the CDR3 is TGTGTCAGCAGCACTGACACCACCGGCGGGAAACTGTTTTTT.

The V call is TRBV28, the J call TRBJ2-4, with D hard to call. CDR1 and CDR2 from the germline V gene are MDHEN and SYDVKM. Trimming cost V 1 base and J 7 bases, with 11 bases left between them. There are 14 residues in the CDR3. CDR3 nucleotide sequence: TGTGCCAGCAGTTTATTTGGTCTATCGAACATTCAGTACTTC. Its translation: CASSLFGLSNIQYF.

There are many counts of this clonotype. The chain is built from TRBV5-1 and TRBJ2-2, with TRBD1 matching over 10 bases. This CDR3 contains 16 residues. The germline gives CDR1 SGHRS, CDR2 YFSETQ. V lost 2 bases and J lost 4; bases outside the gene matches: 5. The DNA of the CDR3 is TGCGCCAGCAGCTTACGGGACAGGGGCGGCACCGGGGAGCTGTTTTTT. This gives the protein CASSLRDRGGTGELFF.

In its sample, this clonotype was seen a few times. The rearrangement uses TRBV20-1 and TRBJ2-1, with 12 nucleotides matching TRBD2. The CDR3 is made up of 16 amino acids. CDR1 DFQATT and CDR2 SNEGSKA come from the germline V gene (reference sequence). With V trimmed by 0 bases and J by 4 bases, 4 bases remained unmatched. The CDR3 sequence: CSARDRLAGGYNEQFF. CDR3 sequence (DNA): TGCAGTGCTAGAGATCGGCTAGCGGGGGGGTACAATGAGCAGTTCTTC.